This passage covers 26 T cell receptor beta chains from one sample sequenced in a study of blood T cell repertoires in COVID-19. TCRdb's table, derived via immunoSEQ multiplex PCR, lists solely in-frame clones and lacks some. This table has approximately 150,000 clones, over 65% appearing once. The sequenced sample was peripheral blood. The source is a human donor in a cohort sampled during active COVID-19.

This chain joins TRBV7-9 and TRBJ2-7; D is undetermined. CDR1 is SEHNR, CDR2 FQNEAQ, per germline (reference sequence). Trimming shortened V by 6 bases and J by 6 bases, and 15 bases separated the two germline ends. CDR3 length: 13 residues. The CDR3 DNA sequence: TGTGCCAGCAGTCCCTCGGCTAGAGCCGAGCAGTACGTC. Amino acid sequence: CASSPSARAEQYV.

This chain uses TRBV2 with TRBJ2-1, with a tentative D call TRBD2 (6 bases). The CDR3 consists of 15 residues. Germline lookup yields CDR1 SNHLY and CDR2 FYNNEI. Trimming took 7 bases from V and 7 from J, leaving 20 bases between them. CDR3 bases: TGTGCCAGCACCGTGGGGGGAAATCTGGGTAATGAGCAGTTCTTC. Amino acids: CASTVGGNLGNEQFF.

V and J are TRBV6-5 and TRBJ1-6; D remains unclear. The V and J ends lost 8 bases and 6 bases respectively, with 14 bases between them. The germline gives CDR1 MNHEY, CDR2 SVGAGI. The CDR3 contains 14 residues. The CDR3: CASAVRFGNSPLHF. The CDR3 region has the DNA TGTGCCAGCGCCGTGCGGTTTGGTAATTCACCCCTCCACTTT.

This chain joins TRBV28 and TRBJ1-6; 9 nucleotides agree with TRBD1. Germline CDR1 reads MDHEN; CDR2 reads SYDVKM. The CDR3 has 16 amino acids. V shed 6 bases and J 7 bases; nucleotides not matched to a gene: 10. The CDR3 sequence: CASRPGTGFRNSPLHF. CDR3 in DNA: TGTGCCAGCAGGCCCGGGACAGGGTTTCGGAATTCACCCCTCCACTTT.

The chain has TRBV10-3 and TRBJ2-7, with D perhaps matching TRBD2 (6 bases). V was clipped by 8 bases and J by 3 bases, with 14 bases between them. The CDR3 contains 13 residues. Germline-derived CDR1 and CDR2 are ENHRY and SYGVKD. The CDR3 sequence is CAIGPGANYEQYF. The CDR3 nucleotides are TGTGCCATCGGTCCGGGAGCAAACTACGAGCAGTACTTC.

The V gene is TRBV15, the J gene TRBJ1-4; a possible D gene is TRBD1 (6 bases). Per the germline V gene, CDR1 is LNHNV and CDR2 is YYDKDF (reference sequence). The CDR3 has 18 residues. V was cut by 0 bases and J by 8 bases, with 22 bases left in between. Here the CDR3 reads CATSRDLPSGGAGEKLFF. In DNA form, the CDR3 reads TGTGCCACCAGCAGAGATCTTCCCTCGGGGGGCGCGGGGGAAAAACTGTTTTTT. Together with reference TRBV15 and TRBJ1-4, the CDR3 gives the full variable domain: DAMVIQNPRYQVTQFGKPVTLSCSQTLNHNVMYWYQQKSSQAPKLLFHYYDKDFNNEADTPDNFQSRRPNTSFCFLDIRSPGLGDTAMYLCATSRDLPSGGAGEKLFFGSGTQLSVL.

The rearrangement joins TRBV16 to TRBJ2-4, with 9 bases matching TRBD1. The V and J ends lost 4 bases and 6 bases, in that order; junction bases with no gene match: 7. This CDR3 region has 15 residues. CDR1 and CDR2 (germline): KGHSY, FQNENV. CDR3 amino acids: CASSLSDRGANIQYF. For the CDR3, the DNA is TGTGCCAGCAGCCTCTCGGACAGGGGAGCAAACATTCAGTACTTC.

The genes are TRBV6-5 and TRBJ2-5; 10 bases match TRBD2. CDR1 and CDR2 from the germline V gene are MNHEY and SVGAGI. V lost 6 bases to trimming and J lost 3 bases; unmatched junction nucleotides: 4. This CDR3 region has 14 residues. CDR3: CASSYGTSEETQYF. The CDR3 DNA reads as TGTGCCAGCAGCTATGGGACTAGCGAAGAGACCCAGTACTTC.

The V call is TRBV18, the J call TRBJ1-2, with a possible D match to TRBD1 (5 bases). The V and J ends lost 3 bases and 4 bases respectively, with 12 bases between them. CDR3 length: 14 residues. Germline V CDR1 and CDR2: KGHSH, LQKENI. In DNA form, the CDR3 reads TGTGCCAGCTCACCTCCAGGGCATCCCTATGGCTACACCTTC. It encodes CASSPPGHPYGYTF.

The rearrangement links TRBV2 to TRBJ2-2; 10 bases are a match to TRBD1. The CDR3 sequence is 17 residues long. Germline V gives CDR1 SNHLY, CDR2 FYNNEI. After removal of 4 bases from V and 5 bases from J, the junction contained 10 bases not matched to a gene. CDR3 in amino acids: CASSGRGQGRFTGELFF. CDR3 DNA: TGTGCCAGCAGTGGCCGGGGACAGGGGCGATTTACCGGGGAGCTGTTTTTT.

The V call is TRBV29-1, the J call TRBJ2-7, with 8 bases lining up with TRBD1. V trimming: 4 bases; J trimming: 3 bases; junction bases outside the gene matches: 5. The CDR3 loop spans 13 amino acids. CDR1 and CDR2 (germline): SQVTM, ANQGSEA. CDR3 in DNA: TGCAGCGTTGGGACAGGGCAGAGCTACGAGCAGTACTTC. As protein: CSVGTGQSYEQYF.

Regarding this clone: The germline gene is not matched at one end of the junction; a read error may be the cause. V usage is TRBV7-7 and J usage is TRBJ2-5; D might be TRBD2 (7 bases). Germline CDR1 SSHAT, CDR2 FNYEAQ (reference sequence). The CDR3 runs to 15 residues. The CDR3 sequence is CASSLRGRAGETQYF. CDR3 sequence (DNA): TGTGCTAGCAGCTTAAGGGGGAGGGCCGGGGAGACCCAGTACTTC.

The table lists this clone with a few counts. This chain uses TRBV7-9 with TRBJ1-2, with D possibly TRBD1 on 5 matching bases. Germline CDR1 is SEHNR and CDR2 is FQNEAQ (reference sequence). Deletions cut 1 base from V and 7 bases from J, with 19 bases between. This CDR3 is 16 amino acids long. The CDR3 spells CASSLVPQGIGSGYTF. The DNA for the CDR3 is TGTGCCAGCAGCTTAGTGCCCCAGGGTATTGGCTCTGGCTACACCTTC. Looking up the rest from reference TRBV7-9 and TRBJ1-2 gives the full variable domain: DTGVSQNPRHKITKRGQNVTFRCDPISEHNRLYWYRQTLGQGPEFLTYFQNEAQLEKSRLLSDRFSAERPKGSFSTLEIQRTEQGDSAMYLCASSLVPQGIGSGYTFGSGTRLTVV.

J is TRBJ2-7 and V is TRBV10-2; 8 bases map to TRBD2. The CDR3 loop spans 16 amino acids. The V gene end was trimmed by 2 bases and the J gene end by 1 base; junction bases not matched to a gene: 7. The germline V gene has CDR1 WSHSY and CDR2 SAAADI. DNA for the CDR3: TGCGCCAGCAGTGAGGTGATCCAGCGGGGGTCCTACGAGCAGTACTTC. Translated: CASSEVIQRGSYEQYF.

The chain joins TRBV28 to TRBJ1-6; D is unclear. The CDR3 covers 15 residues. Trimming removed 2 bases from V and 5 bases from J, with 10 bases in between. Germline loops: CDR1 MDHEN, CDR2 SYDVKM. The CDR3 DNA reads TGTGCCAGCAGTTTAGAGGTTTTAAATAATTCACCCCTCCACTTT. Translation: CASSLEVLNNSPLHF.

The chain joins TRBV5-1 to TRBJ2-3; D is ambiguous. Between the trimmed V and J ends, which lost 3 bases and 7 bases, there was a span of 12 bases. CDR1 and CDR2 from the germline V gene are SGHRS and YFSETQ. The CDR3 runs to 13 residues. The CDR3 here is CASSSEAANTQYF. CDR3 nucleotide sequence: TGCGCCAGCAGCTCTGAGGCAGCAAATACGCAGTATTTT.

The CDR3 loop is CASSRTGFYGYTF. As DNA, the CDR3 is TGTGCCAGCAGCAGGACAGGCTTCTATGGCTACACCTTC. V is TRBV6-5 and J is TRBJ1-2; 7 nucleotides agree with TRBD1. Germline CDR1 is MNHEY and CDR2 is SVGAGI. The CDR3 is 13 amino acids. V shed 6 bases and J 4 bases; nucleotides not matched to a gene: 5.

CDR3 sequence: CASSPTSRYEQYF. The CDR3 region has the DNA TGTGCCAGCAGCCCGACTAGCAGGTACGAGCAGTACTTC. The chain links TRBV6-5 to TRBJ2-7, with TRBD2 identical over 7 bases. Trimming at V came to 6 bases and at J to 4 bases, leaving 6 bases not matched to a gene. The CDR3 has 13 amino acids. Germline loops: CDR1 MNHEY, CDR2 SVGAGI.

The V call is TRBV15, the J call TRBJ1-2; the D is unclear. This CDR3 region has 12 residues. Per germline, CDR1 LNHNV and CDR2 YYDKDF (reference sequence). V dropped 0 bases and J dropped 4 bases, with 3 bases sitting between them. This CDR3 reads CATSRDSYGYTF. CDR3 DNA: TGTGCCACCAGCAGAGACAGCTATGGCTACACCTTC.

The chain employs TRBV1 and TRBJ2-7; the listed D gene, TRBD1, was not tested against the DNA. TRBV1 is a pseudogene segment. CDR3 length equals 13 residues. CDR3: CTSSQGQGYEQYV. DNA of the CDR3: TGCACCAGCAGCCAGGGTCAGGGCTACGAGCAGTACGTC.

This clone occurred once. The chain has TRBV4-2 and TRBJ1-6, with no clear D. The CDR3 has 14 residues. Trimming took off 0 bases at V and 4 bases at J, with 4 bases between the two ends. CDR1 LGHNA and CDR2 YNFKEQ come from the germline V gene. Here the CDR3 reads CASSQETYNSPLHF. In DNA form, the CDR3 reads TGTGCCAGCAGCCAAGAGACTTATAATTCACCCCTCCACTTT.

This chain connects TRBV5-6 to TRBJ2-2; the D gene is possibly TRBD1 (6 bases). V lost 4 bases to trimming and J lost 2 bases, with 9 bases between them. The CDR3 sequence is 14 residues long. Germline CDR1 reads SGHDT; CDR2 reads YYEEEE. The CDR3 loop is CASSQGQNTGELFF. In nucleotides, the CDR3 is TGTGCCAGCAGCCAGGGACAAAACACCGGGGAGCTGTTTTTT.

The table lists this clone with a count of one. The gene calls are TRBV10-3 and TRBJ2-7; D not certain. The CDR3 is 13 residues long. Per germline, CDR1 ENHRY and CDR2 SYGVKD. The V and J ends lost 0 bases and 5 bases respectively, with 8 bases between them. CDR3 in amino acids: CAISESSSHEQYV. CDR3 bases: TGTGCCATCAGTGAGTCTAGTTCCCACGAGCAGTACGTC.

This chain uses TRBV27 with TRBJ1-1, with 7 nucleotides matching TRBD1. From germline, CDR1 is MNHEY and CDR2 SMNVEV (reference sequence). The length of the CDR3 is 14 residues. The V segment lost 5 bases and the J segment 1 base; nucleotides outside the gene matches: 4. The CDR3 DNA sequence: TGTGCCAGCAGTGTACAGGGGCCGAACACTGAAGCTTTCTTT. Translating it yields CASSVQGPNTEAFF.

This sequence joins TRBV3-1 (or the pseudogene TRBV3-2) and TRBJ1-4; no clear D gene. The V end lost 0 bases, the J end lost 2 bases, and 13 bases lay between the germline ends. The CDR3 spans 17 residues. Germline V gives CDR1 LGHDT, CDR2 YNNKEL (reference sequence). The CDR3 loop is CASSQESMGPTNEKLFF. CDR3 DNA sequence: TGTGCCAGCAGCCAAGAAAGTATGGGCCCTACTAATGAAAAACTGTTTTTT.

V is TRBV6-6 and J is TRBJ1-2; tentatively, D is TRBD1 (5 bases). The V end lost 7 bases, the J end lost 8 bases, and 23 bases lay between the germline ends. Germline V gives CDR1 MNHNY, CDR2 SVGAGI (reference sequence). The CDR3 totals 15 residues. Here the CDR3 reads CASTERDLSSPGYTF. The CDR3 bases are TGTGCCAGCACCGAACGGGACTTATCAAGTCCGGGCTACACCTTC.